This T cell receptor beta chain was documented in a study of blood T cell repertoires in COVID-19 (dated by TCRdb to 2020 to 2022). General notes on the study: Samples covering the acute and convalescent phases of COVID-19 were provided by collaborators in the United States, Italy and Spain. The prospective study material was composed of cDNA or gDNA derived from T cells, B-cell-depleted T cells, or PBMCs. A de-identified subject ID, COVID-19 status, age in years and sex were almost always included in the sample metadata. Samples came from the ongoing ImmuneRACE study (first 160 participants) plus 1,254 subjects from 6 global collaborators. The repertoires were made available in a free public database intended to serve as a resource for research on the immune response to SARS-CoV-2. Where available, HLA class I and class II types were taken from metadata supplied by the sample provider and were not determined by assay-based typing. Deeply sampled blood TCRbeta repertoires from subjects exposed to, actively infected with, or recovered from COVID-19 were included in the dataset. Here is what the overall study found, with its caveats: The quantity of clinical and demographic metadata differed by source and by participant and was supplied without curation.

In Seattle, one collaborating source enrolled patients while the infection was active and tracked those patients longitudinally over the course of disease. Each collaborating institution followed its own protocols to collect whole blood in K2EDTA tubes. Collaborator samples were shipped for TCRbeta analysis as frozen whole blood, isolated PBMCs, or DNA extracted from either sample type. This clone appeared a few times. There is no known antigen for this receptor. No base qualities exist here, and no much larger clone lies one base off it. The immunoSEQ Assay, a bias-controlled multiplex PCR, was used to amplify TCRbeta CDR3 regions from genomic DNA. The source study handled its data this way. The number of nucleated cells in each sample was estimated from the amplification of reference gene primers within the assay. To quantify the absolute abundance of each unique TCRbeta CDR3 rearrangement, sequence reads were collapsed and filtered. For each sample, productive Simpson clonality was calculated by taking the square root of Simpson's diversity index across productive rearrangements. TCRdb re-hosts the immuneACCESS table, in-frame sequences only. Its copies lack some clones; in the studies checked, an unresolved V gene accounts for under half of them, and the cause for the rest is not known. That table supplies the V and J calls and clone size; D and trimming were determined from the DNA. Counted in this sample were about 49,000 clones; 81% of them appeared once. 20% to 25% of the sample rests with the top ten.

This clonotype originated in a woman older than 75 with COVID-19, enrolled during active disease. The sequencing input was peripheral blood.

The DNA is TGTGCCAGCAGCCAAGACGGAGGGGCGGGCGGCTACACCTTC. This gives the protein CASSQDGGAGGYTF. Recombination connected TRBV14 to TRBJ1-2; the D region possibly corresponds to TRBD1 (5 bases align). Deletion took 0 bases off V and 8 bases off J, with a span of 13 bases between the germline ends. Via the germline V gene, CDR1 is SGHDN and CDR2 FVKESK. Counted from cysteine to phenylalanine, this CDR3 has 14 amino acids. The only DNA kept is the CDR3, 42 bases in frame from the first base.